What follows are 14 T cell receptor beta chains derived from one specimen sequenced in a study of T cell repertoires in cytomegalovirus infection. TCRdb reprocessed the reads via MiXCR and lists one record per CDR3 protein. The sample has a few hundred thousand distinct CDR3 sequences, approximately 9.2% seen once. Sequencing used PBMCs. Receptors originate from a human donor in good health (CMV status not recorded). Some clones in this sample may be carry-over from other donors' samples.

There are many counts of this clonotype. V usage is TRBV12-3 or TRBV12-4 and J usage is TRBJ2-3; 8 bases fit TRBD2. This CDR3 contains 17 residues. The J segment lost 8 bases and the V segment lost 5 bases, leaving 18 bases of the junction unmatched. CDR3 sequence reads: CASSARGAGGPGGTQYF. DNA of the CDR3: TGTGCCAGCAGTGCCCGGGGGGCGGGGGGACCGGGGGGTACGCAGTATTTT.

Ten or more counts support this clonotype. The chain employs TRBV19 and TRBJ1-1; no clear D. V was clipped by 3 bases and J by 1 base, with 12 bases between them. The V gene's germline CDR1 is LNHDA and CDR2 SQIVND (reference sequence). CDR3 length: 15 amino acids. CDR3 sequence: CASSMLGSGNTEAFF. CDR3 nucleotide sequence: TGTGCCAGTAGTATGTTAGGATCGGGGAACACTGAAGCTTTCTTT.

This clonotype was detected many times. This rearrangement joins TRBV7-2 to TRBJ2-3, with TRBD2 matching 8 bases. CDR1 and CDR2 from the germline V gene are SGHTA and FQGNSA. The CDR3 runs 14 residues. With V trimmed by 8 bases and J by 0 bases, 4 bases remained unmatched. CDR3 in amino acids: CASELAESTDTQYF. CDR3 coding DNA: TGTGCCAGCGAACTAGCGGAGAGCACAGATACGCAGTATTTT.

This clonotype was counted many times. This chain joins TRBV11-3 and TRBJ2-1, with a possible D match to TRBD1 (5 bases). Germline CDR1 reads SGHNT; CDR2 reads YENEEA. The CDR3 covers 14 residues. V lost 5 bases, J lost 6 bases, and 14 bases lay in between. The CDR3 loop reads CASSQGQPGNEQFF. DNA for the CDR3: TGTGCCAGCAGCCAAGGACAACCCGGCAATGAGCAGTTCTTC.

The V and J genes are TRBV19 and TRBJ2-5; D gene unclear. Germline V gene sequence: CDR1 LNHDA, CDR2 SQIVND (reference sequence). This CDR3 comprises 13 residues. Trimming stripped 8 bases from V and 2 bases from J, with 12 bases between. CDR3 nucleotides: TGTGCCAGTGGCCGCCGTGGTCAAGAGACCCAGTACTTC. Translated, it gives CASGRRGQETQYF.

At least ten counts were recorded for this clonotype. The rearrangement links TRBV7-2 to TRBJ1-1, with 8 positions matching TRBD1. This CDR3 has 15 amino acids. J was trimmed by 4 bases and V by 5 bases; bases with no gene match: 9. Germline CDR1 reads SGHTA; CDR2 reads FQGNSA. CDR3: CASSVQGDGITEAFF. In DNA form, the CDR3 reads TGTGCCAGCAGCGTACAGGGGGACGGGATCACTGAAGCTTTCTTT.

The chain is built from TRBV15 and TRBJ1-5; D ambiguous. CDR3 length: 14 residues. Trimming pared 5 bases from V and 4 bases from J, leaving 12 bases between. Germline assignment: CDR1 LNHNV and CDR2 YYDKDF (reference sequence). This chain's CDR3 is CATSHGQNNQPQHF. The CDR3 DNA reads TGTGCCACCAGCCACGGCCAGAATAATCAGCCCCAGCATTTT.

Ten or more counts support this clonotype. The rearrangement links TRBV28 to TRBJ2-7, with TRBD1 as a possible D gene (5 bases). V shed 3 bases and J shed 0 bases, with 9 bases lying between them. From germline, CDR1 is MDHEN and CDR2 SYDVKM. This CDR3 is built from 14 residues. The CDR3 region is CASSLGPVSYEQYF. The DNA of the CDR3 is TGTGCCAGCAGTTTGGGGCCAGTCTCCTACGAGCAGTACTTC. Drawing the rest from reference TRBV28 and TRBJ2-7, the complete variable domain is DVKVTQSSRYLVKRTGEKVFLECVQDMDHENMFWYRQDPGLGLRLIYFSYDVKMKEKGDIPEGYSVSREKKERFSLILESASTNQTSMYLCASSLGPVSYEQYFGPGTRLTVT.

CDR3 amino acids: CASSPGLAVAEQFF. In nucleotides, the CDR3 is TGTGCCAGCAGCCCGGGACTAGCGGTGGCTGAGCAGTTCTTC. The chain couples TRBV7-2 to TRBJ2-1; TRBD2 aligns across 11 bases. Germline V gene data show CDR1 as SGHTA and CDR2 as FQGNSA. J lost 9 bases, V lost 5 bases, and 6 bases had no gene match. This CDR3 is 14 amino acids long.

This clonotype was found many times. CDR3 coding DNA: TGTGCCAGCAGCCCTCCGGTCACTGAAGCTTTCTTT. Its protein product is CASSPPVTEAFF. V gene TRBV7-8 combines with J gene TRBJ1-1, with no clear D. The CDR3 consists of 12 residues. Trimming took 5 bases from V and 4 from J, leaving 8 bases between them. Germline V gives CDR1 SGHVS, CDR2 FQNEAQ. Together with reference TRBV7-8 and TRBJ1-1, the CDR3 gives the full variable domain: GAGVSQSPRYKVAKRGQDVALRCDPISGHVSLFWYQQALGQGPEFLTYFQNEAQLDKSGLPSDRFFAERPEGSVSTLKIQRTQQEDSAVYLCASSPPVTEAFFGQGTRLTVV.

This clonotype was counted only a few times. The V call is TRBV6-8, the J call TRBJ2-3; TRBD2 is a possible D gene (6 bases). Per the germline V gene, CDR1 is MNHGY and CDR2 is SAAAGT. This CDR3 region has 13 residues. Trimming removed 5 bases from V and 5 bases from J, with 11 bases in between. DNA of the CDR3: TGTGCCAGCAGTGAAGCAGCGGGAGATACGCAGTATTTT. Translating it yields CASSEAAGDTQYF.

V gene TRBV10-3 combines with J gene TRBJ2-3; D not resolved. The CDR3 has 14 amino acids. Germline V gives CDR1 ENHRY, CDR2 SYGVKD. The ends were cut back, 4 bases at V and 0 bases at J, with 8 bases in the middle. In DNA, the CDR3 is TGTGCCATCAGTGCGGGTTTTAGCACAGATACGCAGTATTTT. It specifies CAISAGFSTDTQYF.

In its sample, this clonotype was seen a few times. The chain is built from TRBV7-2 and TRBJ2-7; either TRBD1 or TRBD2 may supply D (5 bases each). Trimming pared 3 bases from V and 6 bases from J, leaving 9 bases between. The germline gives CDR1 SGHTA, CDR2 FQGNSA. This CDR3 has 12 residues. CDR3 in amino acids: CASSFSGLEQYF. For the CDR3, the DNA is TGTGCCAGCAGCTTTTCGGGGCTCGAGCAGTACTTC.

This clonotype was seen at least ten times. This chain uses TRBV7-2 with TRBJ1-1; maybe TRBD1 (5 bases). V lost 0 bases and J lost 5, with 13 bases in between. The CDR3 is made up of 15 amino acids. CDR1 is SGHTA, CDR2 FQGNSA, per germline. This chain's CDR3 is CASSLARQGGTEAFF. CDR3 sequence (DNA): TGTGCCAGCAGCTTAGCTAGGCAGGGAGGGACTGAAGCTTTCTTT.